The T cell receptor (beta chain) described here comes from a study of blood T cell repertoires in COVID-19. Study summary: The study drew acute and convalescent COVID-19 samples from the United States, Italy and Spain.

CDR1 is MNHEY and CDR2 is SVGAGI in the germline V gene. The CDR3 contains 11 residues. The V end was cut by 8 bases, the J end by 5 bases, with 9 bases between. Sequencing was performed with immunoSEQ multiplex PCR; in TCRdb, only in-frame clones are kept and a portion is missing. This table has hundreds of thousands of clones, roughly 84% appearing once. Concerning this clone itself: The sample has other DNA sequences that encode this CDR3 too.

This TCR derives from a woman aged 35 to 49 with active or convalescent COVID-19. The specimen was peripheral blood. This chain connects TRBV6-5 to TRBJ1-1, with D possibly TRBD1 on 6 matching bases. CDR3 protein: CASSQGTEAFF. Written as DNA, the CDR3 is TGTGCCAGCTCTCAGGGGACTGAAGCTTTCTTT.